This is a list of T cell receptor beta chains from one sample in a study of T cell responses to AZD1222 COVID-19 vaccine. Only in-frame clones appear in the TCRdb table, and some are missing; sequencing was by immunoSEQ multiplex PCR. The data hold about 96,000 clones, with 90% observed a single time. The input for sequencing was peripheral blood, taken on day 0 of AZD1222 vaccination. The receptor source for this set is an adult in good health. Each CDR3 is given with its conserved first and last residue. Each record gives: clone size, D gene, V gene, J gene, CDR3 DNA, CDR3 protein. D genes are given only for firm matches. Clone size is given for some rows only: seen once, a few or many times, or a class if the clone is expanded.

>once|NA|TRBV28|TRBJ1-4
TGTGCCAGCACCTTCGGAGGATCGGGGGCAAACGAAAAACTGTTTTTT
CASTFGGSGANEKLFF
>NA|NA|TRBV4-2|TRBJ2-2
TGTGCCAGCAGCCAAGAACGTCCGGCAGCGAACACCGGGGAGCTGTTTTTT
CASSQERPAANTGELFF
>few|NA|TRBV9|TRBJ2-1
TGTGCCAGCAGCGTAGCAGACCGCAATGAGCAGTTCTTC
CASSVADRNEQFF
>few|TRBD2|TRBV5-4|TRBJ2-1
TGTGCCAGCAGCTTGACCGTAGCGGGAGGGGGTTACAATGAGCAGTTCTTC
CASSLTVAGGGYNEQFF
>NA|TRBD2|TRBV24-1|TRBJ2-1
TGTGCCACCAGTGATCCGGGGGGGGGTCCCTACAATGAGCAGTTCTTC
CATSDPGGGPYNEQFF
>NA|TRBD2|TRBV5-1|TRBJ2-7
TGCGCCAGCAGCTTGGAGGGGCTAGCGGACTACGAGCAGTACTTC
CASSLEGLADYEQYF
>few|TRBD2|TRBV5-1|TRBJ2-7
TGCGCCAGCAGCGGGGGAGGAGCGGGAGGCTACGAGCAGTACTTC
CASSGGGAGGYEQYF
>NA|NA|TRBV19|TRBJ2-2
TGTGCCAGTAGTAAGTCGACAATTCCGGGGGAGCTGTTTTTT
CASSKSTIPGELFF
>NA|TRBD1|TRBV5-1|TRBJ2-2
TGCGCCAGCAGCCTCCGGACAGGACTGAACACCGGGGAGCTGTTTTTT
CASSLRTGLNTGELFF
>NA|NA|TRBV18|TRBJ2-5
TGTGCCAGCTCATCAAGGCCCATAGAAGAGACCCAGTACTTC
CASSSRPIEETQYF
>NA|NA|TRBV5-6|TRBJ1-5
TGTGCCAGCAGCTTGCAACAGAGCAATCAGCCCCAGCATTTT
CASSLQQSNQPQHF
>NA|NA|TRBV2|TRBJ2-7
TGTGCCAGCGCCGGGACTTCGACGCGAGACGAGCAGTACTTC
CASAGTSTRDEQYF
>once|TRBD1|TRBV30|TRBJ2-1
TGTGCCTCCTCACAGGGGCATGAGCAGTTCTTC
CASSQGHEQFF
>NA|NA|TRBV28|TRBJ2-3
TGTGCCAGCACAGGAATAGTCTCAGATACGCAGTATTTT
CASTGIVSDTQYF
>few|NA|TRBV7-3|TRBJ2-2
TGTGCCAGCAGCTTATCAGGCGGGTCGAGGGAGCTGTTTTTT
CASSLSGGSRELFF
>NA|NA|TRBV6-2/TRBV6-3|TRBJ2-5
TGTGCCAGCAGCTCCATTCCTTTGGGGACCCAGTACTTC
CASSSIPLGTQYF
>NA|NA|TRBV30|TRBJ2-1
TGTGCCTGGAGTGTAGGGTGGAATAGCGGAAGAGTCAGCTCCTACAATGAGCAGTTCTTC
CAWSVGWNSGRVSSYNEQFF
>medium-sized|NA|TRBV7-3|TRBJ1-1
TGTGCCAGCAGCTTAGGCGGAACAGGGCCCTTTAACACTGAAGCTTTCTTT
CASSLGGTGPFNTEAFF
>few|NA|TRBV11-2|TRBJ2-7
TGTGCCAGCAGCTCAAACAGGAACAGGGCATCCGAGCAGTACTTC
CASSSNRNRASEQYF
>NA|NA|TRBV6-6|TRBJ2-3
TGTGCCAGCAGTCAAAACAGGGTTACGCAGTATTTT
CASSQNRVTQYF
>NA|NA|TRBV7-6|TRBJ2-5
TGTGCCAGCAGCTTCCAAAGGGGGGAAGAGACCCAGTACTTC
CASSFQRGEETQYF
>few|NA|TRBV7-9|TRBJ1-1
TGTGCCAGCAGGGCAGGGGCGGAGAACACTGAAGCTTTCTTT
CASRAGAENTEAFF
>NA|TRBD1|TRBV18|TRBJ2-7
TGTGCCAGCTCACCGGGACAGGGGCAGTACGAGCAGTACTTC
CASSPGQGQYEQYF
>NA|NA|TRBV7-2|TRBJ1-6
TGTGCCAGCAGCCTGGACGGGCATAATTCACCCCTCCACTTT
CASSLDGHNSPLHF
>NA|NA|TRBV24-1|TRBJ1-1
TGTGCCACCAGTGATAGTGCTTCTGAAGCTTTCTTT
CATSDSASEAFF
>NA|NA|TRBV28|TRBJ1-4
TGTGCCAGCAGTGTGACCCGAAGAAAACTGTTTTTT
CASSVTRRKLFF
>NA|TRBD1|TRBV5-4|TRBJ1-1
TGTGCCAGCAGCTTGATAGGGACAGGGATGAACACTGAAGCTTTCTTT
CASSLIGTGMNTEAFF
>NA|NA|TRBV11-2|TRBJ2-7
TGTGCCAGCAGCTCCGTGAGAGGGCCGGGAGAGCAGTACTTC
CASSSVRGPGEQYF
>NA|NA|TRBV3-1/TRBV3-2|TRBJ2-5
TGTGCCAGCAGCCAGGGGACTCACAGGGTGGAGACCCAGTACTTC
CASSQGTHRVETQYF
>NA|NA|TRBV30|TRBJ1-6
TGTGCCTGGATGGGGGACTCCTATAATTCACCCCTCCACTTT
CAWMGDSYNSPLHF
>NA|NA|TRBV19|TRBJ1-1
TGTGCCAGTAACGTGGGACAAGGGGGAGCTTTCTTT
CASNVGQGGAFF
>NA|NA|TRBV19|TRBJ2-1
TGTGCCACCTCTACGATGGGGGCGCTGAGCGTTGAGCAGTTCTTC
CATSTMGALSVEQFF
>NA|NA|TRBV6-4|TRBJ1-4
TGTGCCAGCAGTGACCGGAATGAAAAACTGTTTTTT
CASSDRNEKLFF
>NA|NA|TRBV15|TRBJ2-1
TGTGCCACCAGCCTCAGGGGGGCCTACAATGAGCAGTTCTTC
CATSLRGAYNEQFF
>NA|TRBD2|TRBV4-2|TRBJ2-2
TGTGCCAGCAGCCAAGATTCCAGCGGGAGTGGGGAGCTGTTTTTT
CASSQDSSGSGELFF
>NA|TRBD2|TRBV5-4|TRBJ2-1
TGTGCCAGCAGCGAGACTAGCGCGTACAATGAGCAGTTCTTC
CASSETSAYNEQFF
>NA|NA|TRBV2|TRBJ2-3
TGTGCCAGCAGTGAGCAGGTAGCGGCAGATACGCAGTATTTT
CASSEQVAADTQYF
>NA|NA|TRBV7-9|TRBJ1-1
TGTGCCAGCAGTCTAGGACAAACAAGGACTGAAGCTTTCTTT
CASSLGQTRTEAFF
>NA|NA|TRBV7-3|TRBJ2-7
TGTGCCAGCAGCTTAGGCGGACGAGACTACGAGCAGTACTTC
CASSLGGRDYEQYF
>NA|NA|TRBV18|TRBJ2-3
TGTGCCAGCTCTCAGGGGTCAAGCACAGATACGCAGTATTTT
CASSQGSSTDTQYF
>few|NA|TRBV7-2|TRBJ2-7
TGTGCCAGCAGCTTAACCAACTCTTTATACGAGCAGTACTTC
CASSLTNSLYEQYF
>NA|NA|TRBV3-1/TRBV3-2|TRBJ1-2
TGTGCCAGCAGCCCATACAGGGAATTGATCTATGGCTACACCTTC
CASSPYRELIYGYTF
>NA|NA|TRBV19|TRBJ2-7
TGTGCCAGTAGTAATCGAGGGACCTACGAGCAGTACTTC
CASSNRGTYEQYF
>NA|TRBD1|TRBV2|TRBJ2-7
TGTGCCAGCAGTATAACGACAGGGGCCGAGCAGTACTTC
CASSITTGAEQYF
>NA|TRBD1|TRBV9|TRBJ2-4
TGTGCCAGCAGCGTAAGGGGGCTATTCGGAAACATTCAGTACTTC
CASSVRGLFGNIQYF
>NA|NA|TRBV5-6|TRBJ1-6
TGTGCCAGCAGGGGCCGTGCCCGGAACGGCAATTCACCCCTCCACTTT
CASRGRARNGNSPLHF
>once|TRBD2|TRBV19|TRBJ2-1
TGTGCCAGTAGACCACTAGCGGTAGACGAGCAGTTCTTC
CASRPLAVDEQFF
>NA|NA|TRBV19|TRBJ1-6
TGTGCCAGTACGGAAGGGGCGACGGGGATGAGTCCCCTCCACTTT
CASTEGATGMSPLHF
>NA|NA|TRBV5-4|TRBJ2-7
TGTGCCAGCAGCTTAACGGGATACGAGCAGTACTTC
CASSLTGYEQYF
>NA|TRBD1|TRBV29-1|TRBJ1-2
TGCAGCGTTTATCCGGGACAGAACTATGGCTACACCTTC
CSVYPGQNYGYTF
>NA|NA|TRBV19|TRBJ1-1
TGTGCCAGTAGTATAGTGACGTTGGGGGGCACTGAAGCTTTCTTT
CASSIVTLGGTEAFF
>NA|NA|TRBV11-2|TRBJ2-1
TGTGCCAGCAGTACCGGGGTCGGCCCTGGCAATGAGCAGTTCTTC
CASSTGVGPGNEQFF
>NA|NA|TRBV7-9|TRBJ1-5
TGTGCCAGCAGCTTCAGGGGCGATCAGCCCCAGCATTTT
CASSFRGDQPQHF
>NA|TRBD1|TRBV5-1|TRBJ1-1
TGCGCCAGCAGCTCGACAGGGTCAAACACTGAAGCTTTCTTT
CASSSTGSNTEAFF
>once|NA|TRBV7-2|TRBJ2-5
TGTGCCAGCAGCAACGGGGAGACCCAGTACTTC
CASSNGETQYF
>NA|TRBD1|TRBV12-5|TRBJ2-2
TGTGCTAGTAGACAGGGAATTACCGGGGAGCTGTTTTTT
CASRQGITGELFF
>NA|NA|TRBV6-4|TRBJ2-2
TGTGCCAGCAGTGACGGAACCGGGGAGCTGTTTTTT
CASSDGTGELFF
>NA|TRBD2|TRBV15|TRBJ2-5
TGTGCCACCAGCACCTCGGGACTAGCGGGAGAAGAGACCCAGTACTTC
CATSTSGLAGEETQYF
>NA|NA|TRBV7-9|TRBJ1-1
TGTGCCAGCAGCCCAGGGCTTTCGAACACTGAAGCTTTCTTT
CASSPGLSNTEAFF